Below, 10 T cell receptor beta chains from the same sample are listed, as sequenced in a study of blood T cell repertoires in COVID-19. This table comes from immunoSEQ multiplex PCR, and its TCRdb copy is limited to in-frame clones, with some not included. Of 85,000 to 95,000 clones listed, approximately 76% are singletons. Sequences were obtained from peripheral blood. The receptors originated from a man between 65 and 79 years old with acute or convalescent COVID-19.

The chain carries TRBV19 and TRBJ1-5; possibly TRBD1 for D (6 bases). CDR1 is LNHDA, CDR2 SQIVND, per germline (reference sequence). The V gene lost 3 bases and the J gene lost 4 bases, with 13 bases spanning the gap. The CDR3 is 15 residues long. The DNA of the CDR3 is TGTGCCAGTAGTATGTGGGACACTTCGAATCAGCCCCAGCATTTT. Its translation is CASSMWDTSNQPQHF.

The J gene is TRBJ1-2, the V gene TRBV27; D remains ambiguous. This CDR3 comprises 14 residues. The V end was cut by 4 bases, the J end by 4 bases, with 13 bases between. Germline V lookup: CDR1 MNHEY, CDR2 SMNVEV (reference sequence). The CDR3 nucleotides read TGTGCCAGCAGTTCCGACGGGAAAGCCTATGGCTACACCTTC. Its translation is CASSSDGKAYGYTF.

V gene TRBV6-6 combines with J gene TRBJ2-2; 9 positions match TRBD1. Germline CDR1 MNHNY, CDR2 SVGAGI (reference sequence). V lost 7 bases to trimming and J lost 7 bases; unmatched junction nucleotides: 7. The CDR3 is 14 amino acids. The CDR3 reads CASIRDRVGGELFF. The CDR3 DNA is TGTGCCAGCATCCGGGACAGGGTTGGCGGGGAGCTGTTTTTT.

This chain connects TRBV9 to TRBJ1-6, with D possibly matching TRBD1 (6 bases). Trimming left V 0 bases short and J 4 bases short, with 8 bases between. The CDR3 runs to 15 residues. Germline V gives CDR1 SGDLS, CDR2 YYNGEE. The DNA for the CDR3 is TGTGCCAGCAGCGTAGAGGGGGTGTATAATTCACCCCTCCACTTT. It yields the protein CASSVEGVYNSPLHF.

The chain carries TRBV29-1 and TRBJ1-2, with D perhaps TRBD1 (6 bases). V was pared by 0 bases and J by 10 bases, with 12 bases between. CDR3 length equals 12 residues. CDR1 and CDR2 from the germline V gene are SQVTM and ANQGSEA. DNA for the CDR3: TGCAGCGTTGAAGACAACTGGACAGTCTACACCTTC. Its translation is CSVEDNWTVYTF.

The chain uses TRBV5-1 and TRBJ1-6; D gene uncertain. V lost 2 bases and J lost 12, with 12 bases in between. Germline loops: CDR1 SGHRS, CDR2 YFSETQ. This CDR3 has 13 amino acids. The DNA for the CDR3 is TGCGCCAGCAGCTTTTCCCCTCTAGAACCCCTCCACTTT. Encoded protein: CASSFSPLEPLHF. Full variable domain (outside the CDR3, taken from reference TRBV5-1 and TRBJ1-6): KAGVTQTPRYLIKTRGQQVTLSCSPISGHRSVSWYQQTPGQGLQFLFEYFSETQRNKGNFPGRFSGRQFSNSRSEMNVSTLELGDSALYLCASSFSPLEPLHFGNGTRLTVT.

The rearrangement uses TRBV24-1 and TRBJ2-1, with 12 positions matching TRBD1. The CDR3 spans 16 residues. With V trimmed by 4 bases and J by 8 bases, 8 bases remained unmatched. The germline V gene has CDR1 KGHDR and CDR2 SFDVKD. CDR3: CATSDRGQGARDEQFF. Written as DNA, the CDR3 is TGTGCCACCAGTGACCGGGGACAGGGGGCCAGGGATGAGCAGTTCTTC.

The sample holds a few counts of this clone. The genes are TRBV6-5 and TRBJ1-3; D call uncertain. The V gene lost 0 bases and the J gene lost 4 bases, with 10 bases spanning the gap. The CDR3 runs to 15 residues. Germline V gene data show CDR1 as MNHEY and CDR2 as SVGAGI. CDR3 residues: CASSYSSSFGNTIYF. CDR3 nucleotide sequence: TGTGCCAGCAGTTACTCGAGTTCGTTCGGAAACACCATATATTTT.

The rearrangement joins TRBV6-5 to TRBJ1-5; tentative D call: TRBD1 (6 bases). This CDR3 region has 14 residues. The V gene's germline CDR1 is MNHEY and CDR2 SVGAGI. V was clipped by 6 bases and J by 4 bases, with 13 bases between them. The CDR3 is CASSPGQSNQPQHF. Here the CDR3 DNA reads TGTGCCAGCAGCCCCGGACAGAGTAATCAGCCCCAGCATTTT.

The chain joins TRBV5-1 to TRBJ2-3, with 8 bases lining up with TRBD1. Per germline, CDR1 SGHRS and CDR2 YFSETQ. With V trimmed by 7 bases and J by 0 bases, 4 bases remained unmatched. The CDR3 extends over 14 amino acids. The CDR3 nucleotides are TGCGCCAGCTACACAGGGGGGAGCACAGATACGCAGTATTTT. Translation: CASYTGGSTDTQYF.